This T cell receptor (beta chain) is from a study of blood T cell repertoires in COVID-19 (dated by TCRdb to about 2020). Study-wide context: The collaborator samples originated in the United States, Italy and Spain and spanned the acute and convalescent phases of COVID-19. Where HLA class I and class II types were available, the types were taken from metadata supplied by the sample provider, not from assay-based typing. The samples were drawn from two sources: the first 160 participants of the ongoing ImmuneRACE study, and 1,200 or so subjects contributed by 6 global collaborators. The repertoires were released in a freely available public database intended as a resource for research on the immune response to SARS-CoV-2. Sample metadata almost always included a de-identified subject ID, COVID-19 status, age in years and sex. Subjects who had been exposed to COVID-19, were actively infected with it, or had recovered from it provided the deeply sampled blood TCRbeta repertoires that made up the dataset. The prospective study material was composed of cDNA or gDNA derived from T cells, B-cell-depleted T cells, or PBMCs.

Taken from the germline V gene, the CDR1 and CDR2 loops are SGHRS and YFSETQ. V and J are truncated by 0 bases and 0 bases respectively, leaving an intervening sequence of 11 bases. Measured from the cysteine to the phenylalanine, the CDR3 is 16 residues long. Of all the DNA, just the CDR3 is kept, 48 bases in frame from base 1. TCRbeta CDR3 regions were amplified from genomic DNA by means of the immunoSEQ Assay, a bias-controlled multiplex PCR. Concerning the study's data processing: Nucleated cell counts per sample were estimated from amplification of reference gene primers within the assay. To quantify the absolute abundance of each unique TCRbeta CDR3 rearrangement, sequence reads were collapsed and filtered. For each sample, productive Simpson clonality was calculated by taking the square root of Simpson's diversity index across productive rearrangements. TCRdb carries this immuneACCESS record with in-frame sequences only. Its versions omit some clonotypes, under half of them owing to an unresolved V gene in the studies checked, with the rest unexplained. That table gives V, J and clone size, and the DNA gave D and trimming. The sample includes about 18,000 clones, with approximately 91% observed a single time. Of the sample, roughly 15% falls within the top ten clones.

Overall study outcomes, separate from this receptor: How much clinical and demographic metadata was included differed by source and by participant, and the metadata was provided uncurated.

As regards this clone: The antigen this receptor binds is unknown. No much larger clone exists at a distance of one base, and base qualities are not known.

Each collaborating institution followed its own protocols to collect whole blood in K2EDTA tubes. For TCRbeta analysis, collaborators shipped samples in one of three forms: frozen whole blood, isolated PBMCs, or DNA extracted from either of those sample types. This sequence uses TRBV5-1 and TRBJ2-3; no D gene is confidently identified. This receptor was obtained from a human donor in a cohort sampled during active COVID-19. The sequenced sample consisted of peripheral blood. The CDR3 protein sequence reads: CASSLVASASTDTQYF. The DNA is TGCGCCAGCAGCTTGGTAGCTTCGGCTAGCACAGATACGCAGTATTTT.